These 16 T cell receptor beta chains originate from one sample sequenced in a study of blood T cells in healthy people across ages. With a J-beta primer mix and a sample-barcoded 5' primer, a second PCR ran 7 to 11 cycles. TCRdb recomputed calls from the 5' RACE reads with MiXCR, one row per CDR3 protein. The table lists some 1,000,000 distinct CDR3 sequences, about 25% of them singletons. The same data also contributed to another study, on T cells of mothers and their children.

The sample taken for sequencing was blood. The source of these receptors is a girl aged 2 to 9 in good health.

The table lists this clonotype with a few counts. V gene TRBV9 combines with J gene TRBJ1-5, with D perhaps matching TRBD1 (5 bases). CDR1 SGDLS and CDR2 YYNGEE come from the germline V gene. V was shortened by 4 bases and J by 2 bases, with 16 bases between the two germline ends. CDR3 length: 16 residues. The chain's CDR3 is CASSPGGASGNQPQHF. The CDR3 DNA sequence: TGTGCCAGCAGCCCCGGAGGGGCCTCTGGCAATCAGCCCCAGCATTTT.

A word on this clonotype: At one boundary the junction diverges from the germline segment, which might be a read error. This chain links TRBV7-9 with TRBJ2-1; D is uncertain. The closer fit of TRBJ2-5 to the DNA end suggests the J call may be wrong. This CDR3 comprises 13 residues. Germline lookup yields CDR1 SEHNR and CDR2 FQNEAQ (reference sequence). The CDR3 here is CASSLSFQEIQYF. The CDR3 nucleotides are TGTGCCAGCAGCTTGTCATTCCAAGAGATCCAGTACTTC.

The chain employs TRBV4-1 and TRBJ1-2; 7 nucleotides line up with TRBD1. CDR3 size: 16 residues. Unmatched junction bases numbered 12, after V lost 4 bases and J lost 4 bases. CDR1 is MGHRA, CDR2 YSYEKL, per germline. CDR3 residues: CASSRLPEGGFYGYTF. CDR3 in DNA: TGCGCCAGCAGCCGCCTGCCAGAAGGGGGCTTCTATGGCTACACCTTC.

This chain links TRBV7-2 with TRBJ2-3, with a tentative D call TRBD2 (7 bases). The V end lost 2 bases, the J end lost 7 bases, and 19 bases lay between the germline ends. Germline CDR1 and CDR2: SGHTA and FQGNSA. The CDR3 sequence is 16 residues long. The CDR3 DNA reads TGTGCCAGCAGCTTACCCCCGGGGGGCGTCCGGAATACGCAGTATTTT. Translating gives CASSLPPGGVRNTQYF.

V and J are TRBV14 and TRBJ2-1, with a possible D match to TRBD2 (6 bases). The ends were cut back, 0 bases at V and 3 bases at J, with 15 bases in the middle. The length of the CDR3 is 17 residues. Germline lookup yields CDR1 SGHDN and CDR2 FVKESK. In DNA, the CDR3 is TGTGCCAGCAGCCAAGATAGCTCGGGAGCGATCTACAATGAGCAGTTCTTC. Its translation is CASSQDSSGAIYNEQFF.

This chain uses TRBV4-3 with TRBJ2-2; D remains unclear. Per the germline V gene, CDR1 is LGHNA and CDR2 is YSLEER. V was trimmed by 4 bases and J by 1 base, leaving 10 bases between them. The CDR3 runs 15 residues. CDR3 sequence reads: CASSPLGENTGELFF. Written as DNA, the CDR3 is TGCGCCAGCAGCCCCCTTGGGGAGAACACCGGGGAGCTGTTTTTT.

This clonotype was observed a handful of times. The gene calls are TRBV7-9 and TRBJ1-1; no reliable D call. Germline assignment: CDR1 SEHNR and CDR2 FQNEAQ (reference sequence). This CDR3 has 12 residues. Trimming took off 11 bases at V and 1 base at J, with 11 bases between the two ends. The CDR3 region is CAGNRGNTEAFF. The CDR3, as DNA: TGTGCCGGCAATAGAGGGAACACTGAAGCTTTCTTT.

The chain carries TRBV7-2 and TRBJ1-3, with a possible D match to TRBD1 (5 bases). This CDR3 contains 18 residues. Germline V gene data show CDR1 as SGHTA and CDR2 as FQGNSA. Trimming took 2 bases from V and 4 from J, leaving 21 bases between them. Here the CDR3 DNA reads TGTGCCAGCAGCTTAAAGCCGTACTCAGGGTTTTCGGGAAACACCATATATTTT. Residues: CASSLKPYSGFSGNTIYF.

The rearrangement joins TRBV3-1 to TRBJ2-2; unclear D gene. V lost 0 bases, J lost 5 bases, and 7 bases lay in between. The length of the CDR3 is 14 residues. Per germline, CDR1 LGHDT and CDR2 YNNKEL (reference sequence). The CDR3 sequence: CASSQEGWTGELFF. In DNA form, the CDR3 reads TGTGCCAGCAGCCAAGAGGGATGGACCGGGGAGCTGTTTTTT.

The chain couples TRBV7-2 to TRBJ1-2; a possible D gene is TRBD1 (5 bases). This CDR3 is 15 amino acids long. Germline V gene lookup returns CDR1 SGHTA and CDR2 FQGNSA. V was cut by 5 bases and J by 5 bases, with 18 bases left in between. The CDR3 region has the DNA TGTGCCAGCAGCCCAGGGTCCGGTCCCAGGTATGGCTACACCTTC. This translates into CASSPGSGPRYGYTF.

This clonotype has only a few counts. V gene TRBV12-3 or TRBV12-4 combines with J gene TRBJ2-1; 9 nucleotides agree with TRBD1. This CDR3 has 15 residues. Losses at the gene ends were 7 bases for V and 5 bases for J; bases not matched to a gene: 9. CDR3 DNA: TGTGCCAGCAAACCGGGACAGGGTATCAACAATGAGCAGTTCTTC. Protein product: CASKPGQGINNEQFF.

V and J are TRBV14 and TRBJ2-1; 9 bases are a match to TRBD1. The V and J ends lost 6 bases and 3 bases, in that order; junction bases with no gene match: 9. This CDR3 has 16 residues. Per the germline V gene, CDR1 is SGHDN and CDR2 is FVKESK. The chain's CDR3 is CASSVYRQGDYNEQFF. DNA for the CDR3: TGTGCCAGCAGTGTCTACCGACAGGGGGACTACAATGAGCAGTTCTTC.

With regard to this clonotype: This could be a read error, since a much larger clone is one nucleotide away. The chain joins TRBV4-2 to TRBJ2-7, with unresolved D. The V end lost 4 bases, the J end lost 2 bases, and 18 bases lay between the germline ends. The CDR3 is 16 amino acids. Germline loops: CDR1 LGHNA, CDR2 YNFKEQ. For the CDR3, the DNA is TGTGCCAGCAGCCCAAGGGCTACACCGGGTGCCTACGAGCAGTACTTC. The encoded protein is CASSPRATPGAYEQYF.

This clonotype was found a few times. The rearrangement joins TRBV12-3 or TRBV12-4 to TRBJ2-5; 11 bases map to TRBD2. The J call may be in error: the DNA end matches TRBJ2-1 better. The CDR3 is 14 amino acids. CDR3 DNA: TGTGCCAGCAGTTTGACTAGCGGGATGGAAGAGCAGTTCTTC. This encodes CASSLTSGMEEQFF.

The chain joins TRBV2 to TRBJ2-3; 7 bases map to TRBD2. The CDR3 runs to 14 residues. Germline-derived CDR1 and CDR2 are SNHLY and FYNNEI. The V segment lost 4 bases and the J segment 4 bases; nucleotides outside the gene matches: 5. Here the CDR3 reads CASSGGRGADTQYF. CDR3 DNA: TGTGCCAGCAGTGGAGGGAGGGGAGCAGATACGCAGTATTTT.

The V and J genes are TRBV6-2 or TRBV6-3 and TRBJ2-1, with unresolved D. TRBJ2-7 matches the DNA end more closely, so the J call is doubtful. Germline CDR1 reads MNHEY; CDR2 reads SVGEGT. CDR3 length: 11 amino acids. DNA of the CDR3: TGTGCCAGCAGTGAATCTTGGAAGCAGTACTTC. This translates into CASSESWKQYF.